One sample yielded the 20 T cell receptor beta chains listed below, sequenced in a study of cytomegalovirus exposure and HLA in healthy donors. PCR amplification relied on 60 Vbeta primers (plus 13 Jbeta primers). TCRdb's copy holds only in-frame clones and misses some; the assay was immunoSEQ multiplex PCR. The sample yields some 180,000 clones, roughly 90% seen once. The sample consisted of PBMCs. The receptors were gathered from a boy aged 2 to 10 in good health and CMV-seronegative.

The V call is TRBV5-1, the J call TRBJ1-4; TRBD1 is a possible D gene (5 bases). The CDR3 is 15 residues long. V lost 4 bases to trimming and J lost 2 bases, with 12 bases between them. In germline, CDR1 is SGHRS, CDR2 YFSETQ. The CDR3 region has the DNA TGCGCCAGCAGCCCTGACAGCCGGACTAATGAAAAACTGTTTTTT. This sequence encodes CASSPDSRTNEKLFF.

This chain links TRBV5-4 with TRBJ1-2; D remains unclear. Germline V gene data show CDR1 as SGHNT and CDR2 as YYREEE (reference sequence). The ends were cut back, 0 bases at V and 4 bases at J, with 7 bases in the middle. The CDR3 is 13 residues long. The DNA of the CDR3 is TGTGCCAGCAGCTTGGATAGCCTCTATGGCTACACCTTC. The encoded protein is CASSLDSLYGYTF.

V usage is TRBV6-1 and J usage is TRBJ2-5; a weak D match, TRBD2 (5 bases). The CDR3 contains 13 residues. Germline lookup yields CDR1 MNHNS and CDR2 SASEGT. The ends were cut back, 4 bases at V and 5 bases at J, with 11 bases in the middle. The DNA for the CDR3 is TGTGCCAGCAGTGTTAGCGTGAGGGAGACCCAGTACTTC. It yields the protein CASSVSVRETQYF.

DNA for the CDR3: TGTGCCAGTAGTATAATCCGGGACAGGGGCTTCGAGCAGTACTTC. Translating gives CASSIIRDRGFEQYF. The chain uses TRBV19 and TRBJ2-5; 10 nucleotides line up with TRBD1. The tail of the sequence fits TRBJ2-7 better, so the J call may be wrong. CDR1 LNHDA and CDR2 SQIVND come from the germline V gene (reference sequence). This CDR3 is built from 15 residues.

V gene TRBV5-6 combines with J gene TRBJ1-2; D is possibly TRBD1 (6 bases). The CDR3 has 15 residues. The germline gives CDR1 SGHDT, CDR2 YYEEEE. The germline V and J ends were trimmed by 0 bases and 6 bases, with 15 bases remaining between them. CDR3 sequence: CASSLAQGRLNGYTF. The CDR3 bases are TGTGCCAGCAGCTTGGCCCAGGGGCGCCTGAATGGCTACACCTTC.

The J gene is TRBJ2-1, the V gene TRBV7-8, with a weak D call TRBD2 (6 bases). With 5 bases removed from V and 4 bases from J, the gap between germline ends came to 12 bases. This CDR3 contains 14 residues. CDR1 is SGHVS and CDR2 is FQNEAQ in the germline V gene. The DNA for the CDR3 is TGTGCCAGCAGCCAGGGAGGAGTTTACAATGAGCAGTTCTTC. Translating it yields CASSQGGVYNEQFF.

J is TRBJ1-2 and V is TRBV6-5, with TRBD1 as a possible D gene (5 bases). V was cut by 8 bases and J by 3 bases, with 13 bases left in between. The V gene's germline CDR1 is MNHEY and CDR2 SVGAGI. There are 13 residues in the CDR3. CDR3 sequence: CASGTRVDYGYTF. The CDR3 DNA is TGTGCCAGCGGTACCAGGGTGGACTATGGCTACACCTTC.

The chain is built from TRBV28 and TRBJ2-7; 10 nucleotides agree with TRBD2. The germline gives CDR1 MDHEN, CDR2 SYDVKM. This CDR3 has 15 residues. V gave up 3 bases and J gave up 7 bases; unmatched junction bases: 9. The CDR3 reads CASSFLVGSGREQYF. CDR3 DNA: TGTGCCAGCAGTTTCCTCGTGGGTAGCGGGAGGGAGCAGTACTTC.

The CDR3 loop is CAWSPAGSYTF. As DNA, the CDR3 is TGTGCCTGGAGTCCGGCGGGGAGCTACACCTTC. The chain is built from TRBV30 and TRBJ1-2, with D unresolved. Looked up from germline, CDR1 is GTSNPN and CDR2 is SVGIG (reference sequence). The CDR3 has 11 residues. V lost 2 bases to trimming and J lost 9 bases, with 10 bases between them.

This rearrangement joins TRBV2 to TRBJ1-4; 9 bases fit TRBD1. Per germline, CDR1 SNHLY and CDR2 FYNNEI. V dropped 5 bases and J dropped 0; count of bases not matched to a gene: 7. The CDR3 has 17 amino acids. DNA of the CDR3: TGTGCCAGCAGTCGGGACAGGGAGGAAGCAACTAATGAAAAACTGTTTTTT. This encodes CASSRDREEATNEKLFF. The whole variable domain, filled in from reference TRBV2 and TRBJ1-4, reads EPEVTQTPSHQVTQMGQEVILRCVPISNHLYFYWYRQILGQKVEFLVSFYNNEISEKSEIFDDQFSVERPDGSNFTLKIRSTKLEDSAMYFCASSRDREEATNEKLFFGSGTQLSVL.

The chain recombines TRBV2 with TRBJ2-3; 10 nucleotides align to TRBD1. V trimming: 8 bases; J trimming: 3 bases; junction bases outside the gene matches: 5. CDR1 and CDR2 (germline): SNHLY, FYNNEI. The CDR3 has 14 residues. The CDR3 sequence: CASLRGQGTDTQYF. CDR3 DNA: TGTGCCAGCTTAAGGGGACAGGGGACAGATACGCAGTATTTT.

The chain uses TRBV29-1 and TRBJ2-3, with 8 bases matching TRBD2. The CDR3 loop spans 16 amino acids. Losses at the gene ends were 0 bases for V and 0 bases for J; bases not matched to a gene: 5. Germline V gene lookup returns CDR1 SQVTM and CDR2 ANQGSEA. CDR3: CSVEDLERESTDTQYF. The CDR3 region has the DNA TGCAGCGTTGAAGATTTGGAGCGGGAGAGCACAGATACGCAGTATTTT.

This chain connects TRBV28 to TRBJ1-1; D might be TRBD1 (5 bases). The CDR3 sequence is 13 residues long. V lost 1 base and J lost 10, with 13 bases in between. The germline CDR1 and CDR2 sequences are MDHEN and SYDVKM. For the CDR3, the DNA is TGTGCCAGCAGTTTATTCTCAGGGAATGGAGCTTTCTTT. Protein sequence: CASSLFSGNGAFF.

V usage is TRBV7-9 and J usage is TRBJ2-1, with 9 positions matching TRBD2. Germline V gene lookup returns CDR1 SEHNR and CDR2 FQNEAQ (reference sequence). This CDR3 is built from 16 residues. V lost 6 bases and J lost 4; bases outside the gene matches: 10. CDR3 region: CASRPDSGRLYNEQFF. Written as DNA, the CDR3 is TGTGCCAGCAGGCCGGATAGCGGGAGACTTTACAATGAGCAGTTCTTC.

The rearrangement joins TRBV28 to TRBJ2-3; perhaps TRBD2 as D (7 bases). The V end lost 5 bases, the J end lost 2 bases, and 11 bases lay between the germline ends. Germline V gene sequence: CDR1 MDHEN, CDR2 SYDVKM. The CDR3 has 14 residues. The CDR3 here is CASSPGGPTDTQYF. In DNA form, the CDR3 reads TGTGCCAGCAGTCCCGGGGGGCCCACAGATACGCAGTATTTT.

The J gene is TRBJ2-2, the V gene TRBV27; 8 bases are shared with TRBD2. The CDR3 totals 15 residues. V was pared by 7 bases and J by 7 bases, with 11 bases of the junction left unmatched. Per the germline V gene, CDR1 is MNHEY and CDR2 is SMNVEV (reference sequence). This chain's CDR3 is CASTTGRGGIGELFF. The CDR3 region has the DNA TGTGCCAGCACGACGGGACGGGGGGGGATCGGGGAGCTGTTTTTT.

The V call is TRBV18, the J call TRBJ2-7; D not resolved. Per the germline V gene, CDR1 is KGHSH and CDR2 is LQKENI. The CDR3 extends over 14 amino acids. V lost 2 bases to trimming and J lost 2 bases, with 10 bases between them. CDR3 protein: CASSPTGLPYEQYF. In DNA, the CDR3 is TGTGCCAGCTCACCAACGGGTCTTCCCTACGAGCAGTACTTC.

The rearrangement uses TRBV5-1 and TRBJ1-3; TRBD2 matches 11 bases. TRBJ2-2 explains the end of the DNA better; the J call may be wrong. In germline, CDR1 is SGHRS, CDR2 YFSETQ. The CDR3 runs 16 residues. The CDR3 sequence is CASRPGLAENTGELFF. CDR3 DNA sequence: TGCGCCAGCAGGCCGGGACTAGCGGAGAACACCGGGGAGCTGTTTTTT.

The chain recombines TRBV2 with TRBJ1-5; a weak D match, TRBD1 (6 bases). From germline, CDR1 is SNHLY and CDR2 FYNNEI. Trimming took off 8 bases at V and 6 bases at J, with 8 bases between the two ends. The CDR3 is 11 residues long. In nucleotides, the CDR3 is TGTGCCAGCGGCAGGGGTCAGCCCCAGCATTTT. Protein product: CASGRGQPQHF.

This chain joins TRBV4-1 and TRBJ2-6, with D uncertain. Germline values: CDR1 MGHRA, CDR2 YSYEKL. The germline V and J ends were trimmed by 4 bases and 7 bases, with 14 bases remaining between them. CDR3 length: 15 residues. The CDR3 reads CASSPLELGANVLTF. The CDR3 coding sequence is TGCGCCAGCAGCCCCCTGGAGCTAGGTGCCAACGTCCTGACTTTC.